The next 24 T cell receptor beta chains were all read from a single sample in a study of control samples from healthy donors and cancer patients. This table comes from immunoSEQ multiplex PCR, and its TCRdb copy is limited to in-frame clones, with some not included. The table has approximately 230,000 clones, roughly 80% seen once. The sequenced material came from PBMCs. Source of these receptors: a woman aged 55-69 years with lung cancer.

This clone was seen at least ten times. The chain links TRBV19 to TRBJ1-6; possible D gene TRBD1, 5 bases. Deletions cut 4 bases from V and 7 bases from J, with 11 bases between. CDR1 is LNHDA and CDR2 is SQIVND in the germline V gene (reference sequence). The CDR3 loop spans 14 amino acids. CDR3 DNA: TGTGCCAGTAGTAGTGGGCAGGGAAATTCACCCCTCCACTTT. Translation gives CASSSGQGNSPLHF.

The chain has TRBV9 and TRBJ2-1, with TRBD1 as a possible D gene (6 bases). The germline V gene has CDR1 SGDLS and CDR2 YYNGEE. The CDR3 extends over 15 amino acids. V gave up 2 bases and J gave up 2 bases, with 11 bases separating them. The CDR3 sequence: CASSVAEGAYNEQFF. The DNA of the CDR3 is TGTGCCAGCAGCGTTGCTGAGGGGGCCTACAATGAGCAGTTCTTC.

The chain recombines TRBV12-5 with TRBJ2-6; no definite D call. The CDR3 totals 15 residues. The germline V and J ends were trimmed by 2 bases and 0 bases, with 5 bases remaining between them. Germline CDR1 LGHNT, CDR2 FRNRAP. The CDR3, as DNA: TGTGCTAGTGGTTTGTGGAGCTCTGGGGCCAACGTCCTGACTTTC. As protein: CASGLWSSGANVLTF.

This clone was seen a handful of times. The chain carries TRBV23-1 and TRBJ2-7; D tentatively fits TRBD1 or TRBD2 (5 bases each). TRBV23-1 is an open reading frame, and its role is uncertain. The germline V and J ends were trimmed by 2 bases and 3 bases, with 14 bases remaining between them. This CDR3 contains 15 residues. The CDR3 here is CASSQGRGTDYEQYF. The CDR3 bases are TGCGCCAGCAGTCAAGGCCGAGGGACGGACTACGAGCAGTACTTC.

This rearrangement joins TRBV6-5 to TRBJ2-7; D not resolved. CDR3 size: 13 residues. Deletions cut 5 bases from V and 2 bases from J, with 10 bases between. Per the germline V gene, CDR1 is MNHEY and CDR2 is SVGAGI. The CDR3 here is CASSLSGAYEQYF. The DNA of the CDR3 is TGTGCCAGCAGTCTCAGTGGGGCCTACGAGCAGTACTTC.

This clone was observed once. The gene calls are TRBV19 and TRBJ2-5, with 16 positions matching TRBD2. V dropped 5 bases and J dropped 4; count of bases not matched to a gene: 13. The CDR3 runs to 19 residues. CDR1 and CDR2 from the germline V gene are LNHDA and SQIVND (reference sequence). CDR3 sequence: CASSSPTGTSGGVIETQYF. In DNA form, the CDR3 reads TGTGCCAGTAGTTCGCCAACCGGGACTAGCGGGGGGGTTATAGAGACCCAGTACTTC.

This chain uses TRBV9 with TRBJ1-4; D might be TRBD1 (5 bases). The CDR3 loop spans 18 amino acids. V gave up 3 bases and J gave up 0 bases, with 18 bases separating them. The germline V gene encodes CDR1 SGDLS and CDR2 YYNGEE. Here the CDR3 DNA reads TGTGCCAGCAGCGCCTCAGGGACGAGGGCCGCAACTAATGAAAAACTGTTTTTT. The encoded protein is CASSASGTRAATNEKLFF.

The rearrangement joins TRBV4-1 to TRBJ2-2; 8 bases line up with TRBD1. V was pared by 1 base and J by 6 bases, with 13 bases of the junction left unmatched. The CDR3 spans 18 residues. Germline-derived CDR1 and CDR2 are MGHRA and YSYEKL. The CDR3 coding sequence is TGCGCCAGCAGCCAAGTTTCGGGGCAGGGGGCGGTTCCCGGGGAGCTGTTTTTT. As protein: CASSQVSGQGAVPGELFF.

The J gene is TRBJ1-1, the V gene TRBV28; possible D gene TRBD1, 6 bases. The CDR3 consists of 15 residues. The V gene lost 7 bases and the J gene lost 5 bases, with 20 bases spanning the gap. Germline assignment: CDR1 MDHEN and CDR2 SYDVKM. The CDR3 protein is CASINPAQGRTEAFF. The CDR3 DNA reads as TGTGCCAGCATCAACCCCGCGCAGGGGCGAACTGAAGCTTTCTTT.

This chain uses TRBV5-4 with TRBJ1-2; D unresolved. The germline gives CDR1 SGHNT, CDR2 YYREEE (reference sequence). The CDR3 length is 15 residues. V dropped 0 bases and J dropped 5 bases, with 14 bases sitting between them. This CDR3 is CASSLALQNYYGYTF. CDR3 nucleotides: TGTGCCAGCAGCTTGGCCCTGCAGAATTATTATGGCTACACCTTC.

The CDR3: CAWGFADTQYF. As DNA, the CDR3 is TGTGCCTGGGGGTTCGCAGATACGCAGTATTTT. V is TRBV30 and J is TRBJ2-3; D gene ambiguous. Germline CDR1 reads GTSNPN; CDR2 reads SVGIG (reference sequence). Trimming pared 5 bases from V and 4 bases from J, leaving 7 bases between. The CDR3 consists of 11 residues.

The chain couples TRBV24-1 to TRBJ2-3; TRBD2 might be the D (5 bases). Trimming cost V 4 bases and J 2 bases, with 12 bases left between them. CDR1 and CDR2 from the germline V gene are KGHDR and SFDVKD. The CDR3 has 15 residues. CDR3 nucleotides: TGTGCCACCAGTGAAGTCGAGGGTTACACAGATACGCAGTATTTT. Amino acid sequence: CATSEVEGYTDTQYF.

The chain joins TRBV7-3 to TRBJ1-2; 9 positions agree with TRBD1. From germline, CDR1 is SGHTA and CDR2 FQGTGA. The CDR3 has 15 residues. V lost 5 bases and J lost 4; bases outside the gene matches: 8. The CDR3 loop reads CASSPLGTGSYGYTF. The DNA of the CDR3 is TGTGCCAGCAGCCCCCTGGGGACAGGGAGCTATGGCTACACCTTC.

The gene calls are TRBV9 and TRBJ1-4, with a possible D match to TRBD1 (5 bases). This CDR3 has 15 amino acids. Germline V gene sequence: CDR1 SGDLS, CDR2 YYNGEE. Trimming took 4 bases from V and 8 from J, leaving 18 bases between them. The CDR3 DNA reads TGTGCCAGCAGCCCCCGACAGTCTCCGGGGGAAAAACTGTTTTTT. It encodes CASSPRQSPGEKLFF.

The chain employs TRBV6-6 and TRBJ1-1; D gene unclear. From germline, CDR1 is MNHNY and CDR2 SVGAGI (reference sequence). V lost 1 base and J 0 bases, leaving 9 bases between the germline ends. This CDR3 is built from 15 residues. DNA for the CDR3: TGTGCCAGCAGTTACTGGCCGGACTTGAACACTGAAGCTTTCTTT. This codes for CASSYWPDLNTEAFF.

Here the CDR3 reads CASRGPGGAGEQYF. Here the CDR3 DNA reads TGCGCCAGCAGAGGGCCCGGGGGAGCTGGCGAGCAGTACTTC. V gene TRBV10-2 combines with J gene TRBJ2-7; the D gene is possibly TRBD2 (6 bases). The CDR3 is 14 residues long. Trimming took 6 bases from V and 6 from J, leaving 18 bases between them. The germline CDR1 and CDR2 sequences are WSHSY and SAAADI.

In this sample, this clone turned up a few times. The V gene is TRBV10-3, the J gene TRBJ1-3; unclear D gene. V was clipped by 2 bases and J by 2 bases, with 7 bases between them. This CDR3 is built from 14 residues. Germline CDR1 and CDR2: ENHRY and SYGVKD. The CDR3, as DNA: TGTGCCATCAGTGAGCCGAATGCTGGAAACACCATATATTTT. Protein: CAISEPNAGNTIYF.

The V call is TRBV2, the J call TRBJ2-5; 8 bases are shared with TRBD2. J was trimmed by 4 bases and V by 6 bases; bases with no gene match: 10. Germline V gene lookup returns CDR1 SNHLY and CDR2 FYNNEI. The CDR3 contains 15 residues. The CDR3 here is CASSQESGSGETQYF. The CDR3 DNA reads TGTGCCAGCAGCCAAGAGAGCGGGAGCGGAGAGACCCAGTACTTC.

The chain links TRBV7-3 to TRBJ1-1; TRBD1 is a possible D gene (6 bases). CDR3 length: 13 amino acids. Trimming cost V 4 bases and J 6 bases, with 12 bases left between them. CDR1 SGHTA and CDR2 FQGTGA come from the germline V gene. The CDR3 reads CASSWDTFSEAFF. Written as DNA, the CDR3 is TGTGCCAGCAGCTGGGACACCTTCTCTGAAGCTTTCTTT. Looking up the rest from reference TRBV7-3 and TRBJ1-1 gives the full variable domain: GAGVSQTPSNKVTEKGKYVELRCDPISGHTALYWYRQSLGQGPEFLIYFQGTGAADDSGLPNDRFFAVRPEGSVSTLKIQRTERGDSAVYLCASSWDTFSEAFFGQGTRLTVV.

The CDR3 DNA reads TGTGCCAGCAGTCTCGACAGGGCAACTGAAGCTTTCTTT. It translates to CASSLDRATEAFF. The chain joins TRBV6-5 to TRBJ1-1; 7 bases line up with TRBD1. Germline-derived CDR1 and CDR2 are MNHEY and SVGAGI. The V and J ends lost 5 bases and 5 bases, in that order; junction bases with no gene match: 5. This CDR3 spans 13 amino acids.

The CDR3 is CASSGRQLANEKLFF. CDR3 DNA sequence: TGTGCCAGCAGTGGTAGACAGTTGGCTAATGAAAAACTGTTTTTT. The chain carries TRBV2 and TRBJ1-4, with D perhaps matching TRBD1 (5 bases). The V gene lost 4 bases and the J gene lost 3 bases, with 12 bases spanning the gap. Per germline, CDR1 SNHLY and CDR2 FYNNEI. The CDR3 contains 15 residues.

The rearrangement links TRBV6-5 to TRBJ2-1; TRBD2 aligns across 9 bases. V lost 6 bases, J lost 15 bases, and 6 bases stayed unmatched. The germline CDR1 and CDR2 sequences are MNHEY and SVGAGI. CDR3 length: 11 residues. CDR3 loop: CASRTQREAFF. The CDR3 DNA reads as TGTGCCAGCAGAACTCAGCGGGAGGCGTTCTTC.

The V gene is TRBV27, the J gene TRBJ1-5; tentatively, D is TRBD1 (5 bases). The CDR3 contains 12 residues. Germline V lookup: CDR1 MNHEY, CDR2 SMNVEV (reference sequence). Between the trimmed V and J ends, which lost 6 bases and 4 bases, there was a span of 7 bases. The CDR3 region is CASSDRNQPQHF. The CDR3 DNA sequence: TGTGCCAGCAGCGACAGAAATCAGCCCCAGCATTTT.

The DNA of the CDR3 is TGTGCCAGCAGCTTGTTCCAGCTGGACTATGGCTACACCTTC. Translated: CASSLFQLDYGYTF. The genes are TRBV5-5 and TRBJ1-2; no clear D. This CDR3 comprises 14 residues. Germline lookup yields CDR1 SGHKS and CDR2 YYEKEE (reference sequence). Trimming took off 1 base at V and 3 bases at J, with 10 bases between the two ends.